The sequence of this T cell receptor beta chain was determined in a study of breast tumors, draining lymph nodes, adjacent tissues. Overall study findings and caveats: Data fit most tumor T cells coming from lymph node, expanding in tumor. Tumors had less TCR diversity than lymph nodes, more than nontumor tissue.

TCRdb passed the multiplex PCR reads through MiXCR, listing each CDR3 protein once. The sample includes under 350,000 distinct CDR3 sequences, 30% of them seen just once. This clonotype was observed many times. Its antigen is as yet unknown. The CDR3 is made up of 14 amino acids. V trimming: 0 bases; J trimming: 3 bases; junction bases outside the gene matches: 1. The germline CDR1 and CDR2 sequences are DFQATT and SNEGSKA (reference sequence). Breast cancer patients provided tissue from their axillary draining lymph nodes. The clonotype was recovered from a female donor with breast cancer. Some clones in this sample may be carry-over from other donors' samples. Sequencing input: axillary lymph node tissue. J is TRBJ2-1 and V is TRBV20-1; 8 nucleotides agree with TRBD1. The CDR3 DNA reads TGCAGTGCTAGAGAGACAGGGGACTACAATGAGCAGTTCTTC. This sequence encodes CSARETGDYNEQFF.